The next 3 T cell receptor beta chains were all read from a single sample in a study of T-cell reconstitution after alpha-beta-depleted transplantation in children. Preparing the TCRbeta library involved the use of unique molecular identifiers. TCRdb ran MiXCR on the PCR reads and lists one entry per CDR3 protein. This table holds some 200,000 distinct CDR3 sequences, 5.5% to 7% found once. The sample here was PBMCs, taken before TCRalphabeta/CD19-depleted stem cell transplant. The receptors were gathered from a girl under three years old with combined immunodeficiency, due to receive a stem cell transplant.

This clonotype was seen at least ten times. The rearrangement joins TRBV24-1 to TRBJ1-1; 11 positions match TRBD1. The CDR3 is 16 amino acids. The V gene's germline CDR1 is KGHDR and CDR2 SFDVKD. V lost 5 bases to trimming and J lost 4 bases; unmatched junction nucleotides: 8. CDR3 nucleotide sequence: TGTGCCACCAGTGTCCGGGGACAGGGGGGAATCACTGAAGCTTTCTTT. As protein: CATSVRGQGGITEAFF.

This clonotype was recorded many times. The chain has TRBV5-1 and TRBJ2-2; the D is unclear. Trimming removed 3 bases at V and 6 bases at J, with 24 bases between. CDR3 length equals 18 residues. Germline-derived CDR1 and CDR2 are SGHRS and YFSETQ. In DNA, the CDR3 is TGCGCCAGCAGCTATGACGATAACCCCTTCCCTTCGCCCGGGGAGCTGTTTTTT. It specifies CASSYDDNPFPSPGELFF.

This clonotype was detected many times. The chain recombines TRBV10-3 with TRBJ2-2; 16 positions agree with TRBD2. Germline lookup yields CDR1 ENHRY and CDR2 SYGVKD. The CDR3 runs 20 residues. V lost 3 bases, J lost 2 bases, and 9 bases stayed unmatched. The CDR3 is CAISDFPGLAGGPNTGELFF. CDR3 in DNA: TGTGCCATCAGTGACTTCCCGGGACTAGCGGGAGGGCCTAACACCGGGGAGCTGTTTTTT.